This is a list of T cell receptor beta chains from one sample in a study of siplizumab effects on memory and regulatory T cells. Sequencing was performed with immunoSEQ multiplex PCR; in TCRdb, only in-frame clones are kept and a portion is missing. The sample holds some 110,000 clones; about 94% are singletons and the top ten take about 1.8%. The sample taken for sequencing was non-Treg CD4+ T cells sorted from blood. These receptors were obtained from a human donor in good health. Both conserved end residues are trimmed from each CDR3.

CDR3 protein: ASRLTPGPTDTQY; V gene: TRBV6-1; J gene: TRBJ2-3
CDR3 protein: ASSLTSPSSQEQY; V gene: TRBV5-1; J gene: TRBJ2-7
CDR3 protein: ASSLEGRGETQY; V gene: TRBV11-3; J gene: TRBJ2-5
CDR3 protein: ASSPLPTGTYGYT; V gene: TRBV4-1; J gene: TRBJ1-2
CDR3 protein: ASSLLAGAYEQY; V gene: TRBV5-1; J gene: TRBJ2-7
CDR3 protein: ASSPGAEQY; V gene: TRBV5-1; J gene: TRBJ2-7
CDR3 protein: ASSNLKGPKPPYQETQY; V gene: TRBV21-1; J gene: TRBJ2-5
CDR3 protein: ASTTDRGPYEQY; V gene: TRBV2; J gene: TRBJ2-7
CDR3 protein: ASDPGQGANRNQPQH; V gene: TRBV2; J gene: TRBJ1-5
CDR3 protein: ASSEKAGGTLSTDTQY; V gene: TRBV6-1; J gene: TRBJ2-3
CDR3 protein: ASSLLQAGLFYEQY; V gene: TRBV5-6; J gene: TRBJ2-7
CDR3 protein: ASSLFPAGGRGETQY; V gene: TRBV7-3; J gene: TRBJ2-5
CDR3 protein: ASSLDGQGGTEAF; V gene: TRBV5-1; J gene: TRBJ1-1
CDR3 protein: ASSPRYATNEKLF; V gene: TRBV18; J gene: TRBJ1-4
CDR3 protein: ASSPGTSGWNEQF; V gene: TRBV5-6; J gene: TRBJ2-1
CDR3 protein: ASYRSGFRTDTQY; V gene: TRBV7-9; J gene: TRBJ2-3
CDR3 protein: ASSPGTGVHNEQF; V gene: TRBV4-1; J gene: TRBJ2-1
CDR3 protein: ASSVGQHYGYT; V gene: TRBV5-6; J gene: TRBJ1-2
CDR3 protein: ASSLGSGGSRTSTDTQY; V gene: TRBV5-1; J gene: TRBJ2-3
CDR3 protein: ASSPRQGSYEQY; V gene: TRBV6-1; J gene: TRBJ2-7
CDR3 protein: ASSARQGAREKLF; V gene: TRBV11-2; J gene: TRBJ1-4
CDR3 protein: ASSPIAGGPEDTQY; V gene: TRBV7-6; J gene: TRBJ2-3
CDR3 protein: ASSEYRLAGSTDTQY; V gene: TRBV25-1; J gene: TRBJ2-3
CDR3 protein: SVGMLAVSTNTQY; V gene: TRBV29-1; J gene: TRBJ2-3
CDR3 protein: ASSEVVVAGSTDTQY; V gene: TRBV6-1; J gene: TRBJ2-3
CDR3 protein: ASSLDSYYGYT; V gene: TRBV5-6; J gene: TRBJ1-2
CDR3 protein: ASREQQETQY; V gene: TRBV5-1; J gene: TRBJ2-5
CDR3 protein: ASSNGQKSSYNSPLH; V gene: TRBV19; J gene: TRBJ1-6
CDR3 protein: ASSLAPRGLYQETQY; V gene: TRBV5-1; J gene: TRBJ2-5
CDR3 protein: ASMPGGLGQPQH; V gene: TRBV6-5; J gene: TRBJ1-5